This T cell receptor beta chain stems from a study of T cell responses to AZD1222 COVID-19 vaccine (dated by TCRdb to the early 2020s). With regard to the full study: A total of 233 trial participants underwent TCR sequencing, of whom 200 to 220 had received two doses of AZD1222 and some 25 had received two doses of the MenACWY control vaccine. Trial participants were enrolled by age into subgroups of 18-55, 56-69 and 70-plus years, and about 150, 27 and 61 TCR-sequenced participants, respectively, were included in these subgroups.

The sample's time point label is to be understood as: about 28 days (+/-7) after the second vaccine dose. Because spike-specific TCR depth and breadth did not differ between the two schedules, AZD1222 recipients who got a second dose at roughly 4 weeks were pooled with those who got a second dose at roughly 12 weeks. Vaccinee samples were obtained from the UK trials COV001 and COV002, which included a single-blind randomized controlled phase 2/3 trial of AZD1222 (ChAdOx1 nCoV-19) in healthy adults. For TCRbeta chain sequencing, PBMC samples from trial participants were taken at day 0 and at day 28 after the second dose. As for this clone: Its recognized antigen is unknown. Per-base qualities were not stored, and no clone one base away is much larger.

The full study reports these points: In the small 56-69-year group, the increase in depth fell short of significance, most likely because of low power. Reportedly, almost half of the unique spike-specific TCRs recognized epitopes lying outside the regions that are mutated in the B.1.351 and B.1.1.7 variants. Participants were mostly white British and included more females than males, and it was suggested by the authors that clonal diversity may have been underestimated. The vaccine-associated CD4 TCRs covered the entire spike protein, and the dominant responses fell in regions 160-218 and 743-854. Conclusions about previously exposed vaccinees are limited because only five to seven AZD1222 recipients were SARS-CoV-2 seropositive at baseline. Because no samples from the day 14 peak response were available, repertoires could be characterized only after the peak T cell response. Spike-specific TCR breadth and depth rose significantly after two AZD1222 doses compared with day 0 and with MenACWY recipients.

The CDR3 regions of human TCRbeta chains were analyzed by immunosequencing. On the study's bioinformatics: Repertoire TCRs were matched against a reference library of SARS-CoV-2-specific TCRs generated with the MIRA antigen-specificity platform. Breadth was defined as the fraction of unique TCRs that were SARS-CoV-2-associated, and depth was defined as the fraction of total T cells that were SARS-CoV-2-associated. Using the MIRA data, each spike-specific TCR was mapped to the spike region that the TCR reacts to and placed in a CD4 or CD8 class. Log10-transformed breadth and depth values were compared by one-way ANOVA with Sidak's multiple comparisons tests. Held by TCRdb, this immuneACCESS table contains in-frame sequences only and omits some clones. Under half of the omission traces to an unresolved V gene where checked; the cause of the rest is unknown. The DNA was the basis for D and trimming; V, J and clone size are from that table. Present in this sample are 250,000 to 300,000 clones, 94% of which were seen just once. Roughly 0.6% of the sample lies in the top ten.

This receptor was identified in an adult who received the AZD1222 COVID-19 vaccine. The starting material was peripheral blood, obtained 28 days after the second AZD1222 dose.

CDR3 reads: CASSSDRDQPQHF. DNA sequence: TGTGCCAGCAGCTCTGACAGAGATCAGCCCCAGCATTTT. This chain is built from TRBV7-2 and TRBJ1-5; TRBD1 might be the D gene, on 5 matching bases. Taken from cysteine to phenylalanine, the CDR3 has 13 residues. Only the CDR3 DNA stays, 39 bases, in frame from base 1. Relative to germline, V is 4 bases shorter and J is 5 bases shorter, with 9 bases between their ends. The germline V gene sets CDR1 to SGHTA and CDR2 to FQGNSA.